This passage covers 6 T cell receptor beta chains from one sample sequenced in a study. From the 5' RACE reads, TCRdb called clonotypes with MiXCR, one entry per CDR3 protein. The sample holds fewer than 40,000 distinct CDR3 sequences; 24% are singletons and the top ten take around 4.7%. The sequenced sample was memory CD4+ T cells sorted from blood. Noted subset: memory CD4+ T cells, CD4+CD45RO+CD25-. The receptors originated from a female donor with breast cancer.

This clonotype was counted many times. The chain uses TRBV5-1 and TRBJ2-7, with 9 nucleotides matching TRBD1. CDR3 size: 13 residues. Germline values: CDR1 SGHRS, CDR2 YFSETQ. V shed 3 bases, J shed 4 bases, and the junction held 2 bases outside the gene matches. The DNA of the CDR3 is TGCGCCAGCAGCTCGGGGACAGGGTACGAGCAGTACTTC. This sequence encodes CASSSGTGYEQYF. Based on the CDR3 plus reference TRBV5-1 and TRBJ2-7, the full variable domain is KAGVTQTPRYLIKTRGQQVTLSCSPISGHRSVSWYQQTPGQGLQFLFEYFSETQRNKGNFPGRFSGRQFSNSRSEMNVSTLELGDSALYLCASSSGTGYEQYFGPGTRLTVT.

CDR3 sequence reads: CASSAGTGTYEQYF. As DNA, the CDR3 is TGTGCCAGCAGCGCCGGGACAGGGACTTACGAGCAGTACTTC. The V call is TRBV9, the J call TRBJ2-7; 9 bases agree with TRBD1. CDR1 is SGDLS and CDR2 is YYNGEE in the germline V gene. The CDR3 contains 14 residues. The V and J ends lost 3 bases and 4 bases, in that order; junction bases with no gene match: 5.

With regard to this clonotype: This may arise from a read error, as a much more abundant clone is one base away. This chain uses TRBV27 with TRBJ2-5, with D tentatively TRBD1 (6 bases). Trimming cost V 6 bases and J 2 bases, with 16 bases left between them. The germline gives CDR1 MNHEY, CDR2 SMNVEV (reference sequence). This CDR3 contains 15 residues. This CDR3 is CASRTTGINQETQYF. CDR3 bases: TGTGCCAGCAGAACTACAGGGATCAATCAAGAGACCCAGTACTTC.

This clonotype was seen many times. The gene calls are TRBV12-3 or TRBV12-4 and TRBJ2-1, with D maybe TRBD2 (6 bases). The V end was cut by 4 bases, the J end by 4 bases, with 14 bases between. The CDR3 is 15 residues long. The CDR3 here is CASSYSGLHYNEQFF. The CDR3 coding sequence is TGTGCCAGCAGTTATTCGGGACTCCATTACAATGAGCAGTTCTTC.

This chain connects TRBV18 to TRBJ1-2, with no clear D. Trimming removed 5 bases from V and 1 base from J, with 11 bases in between. This CDR3 spans 14 amino acids. Germline V CDR1 and CDR2: KGHSH, LQKENI. The CDR3 is CASSGQKRNYGYTF. For the CDR3, the DNA is TGTGCCAGCTCAGGTCAGAAACGTAACTATGGCTACACCTTC. Looking up the rest from reference TRBV18 and TRBJ1-2 gives the full variable domain: NAGVMQNPRHLVRRRGQEARLRCSPMKGHSHVYWYRQLPEEGLKFMVYLQKENIIDESGMPKERFSAEFPKEGPSILRIQQVVRGDSAAYFCASSGQKRNYGYTFGSGTRLTVV.

In this sample, this clonotype turned up a few times. Relative to the germline gene, one junction end is altered; a read error may explain this. This chain uses TRBV6-2 or TRBV6-3 with TRBJ1-3, with a possible D match to TRBD1 (5 bases). The CDR3 is 15 amino acids. Germline CDR1 MNHEY, CDR2 SVGEGT. The CDR3 protein is CASSYVGGGGNIIYF. CDR3 bases: TGTGCCAGCAGTTACGTCGGGGGAGGAGGAAACATCATATATTTT.